This T cell receptor (beta chain) appears in the sequencing data of a study of regulatory T cells in long-lasting Graves disease. The time point is: persistent/refractory GD, antithyroid drugs over 5 years with positive TRAb. With RNA extracted from PBMCs as input, the TCR library was made. The TCR beta library used iRepertoire HTBI primers with Arm-PCR amplification of CDR3. TCRdb re-called the multiplex PCR reads through MiXCR, storing one row per CDR3 protein. The sample has a few hundred thousand distinct CDR3 sequences, 22% seen once. The trim removed 5 bases at V and 5 bases at J, leaving 12 bases unmatched. The length of the CDR3 is 16 residues. CDR1 SNHLY and CDR2 FYNNEI come from the germline V gene. About this clonotype: Its specificity is unknown.

Points from the study as a whole: Thyroid tissue was not sampled; only peripheral blood was. Preferential use of TRBV28, TRBJ1-2 and TRBJ2-5 was seen in persistent disease.

This sequence joins TRBV2 and TRBJ2-3; 8 bases fit TRBD2. The material sequenced was peripheral blood mononuclear cells (PBMCs), taken when the disease was refractory, from a patient treated with antithyroid drugs. The source is a female donor with Graves disease. Here the CDR3 reads CASSPPGREVIDTQYF. CDR3 nucleotides: TGTGCCAGCAGTCCCCCCGGGCGGGAGGTCATAGATACGCAGTATTTT.